This paragraph covers one T cell receptor (beta chain) sequence. The antigen remains undetermined. These data belong to a study of blood T cells in healthy people across ages. Points from the study as a whole: Among long-lived donors, naive CD4+ cells were more numerous and diversity higher than in aged donors. Correlation between TCR beta diversity and naive T cell percentage was strong.

J gave up 11 bases and V 0 bases, and 5 bases lay outside the gene matches. The CDR3 is 13 amino acids. CDR1 and CDR2 from the germline V gene are SGHRS and YFSETQ. A J-beta primer mix and a sample-barcoded 5' primer were used in a second PCR of about 6 to 12 cycles. The yield of each sample was at least 2.5 million CDR3-containing paired-end reads. TCRdb passed the 5' RACE reads through MiXCR, listing each CDR3 protein once. In the table there are hundreds of thousands of distinct CDR3 sequences, under 35% of which are singletons. The sample consisted of blood. This receptor was identified in a woman aged 80 or over in good health. The chain carries TRBV5-1 and TRBJ1-5, with TRBD1 matching 7 bases. The CDR3 loop reads CASSLDQGGSQHF. The CDR3 region has the DNA TGCGCCAGCAGCTTGGATCAGGGGGGCTCCCAGCATTTT.